One sample yielded the 21 T cell receptor beta chains listed below, sequenced in a study of CD8+CD57+ T cells in acquired aplastic anemia. CDR3 and TCR beta VDJ profiling relied on genomic DNA as the template. Via MiXCR, TCRdb re-called the reads, giving one row per CDR3 protein. Of about 40,000 distinct CDR3 sequences in the sample, over 55% were seen once. Patients picked for sequencing had shown CD8+CD57+ cell expansion detected by flow cytometry. The material sequenced was sorted CD4+, CD8+, or CD8+CD57+ T cells (not recorded which) from PBMCs. The receptors shown here come from a human donor with aplastic anemia.

Points on this clonotype: A much bigger clone sits one base away, suggesting this may be a read error. The J gene is TRBJ1-1, the V gene TRBV5-5, with a weak D call TRBD1 (5 bases). Germline V gene data show CDR1 as SGHKS and CDR2 as YYEKEE (reference sequence). The CDR3 covers 14 residues. In DNA, the CDR3 is TGTGTCAGCATCACCTGGACAAGTAGGACTGAAGCTTTCTTT. Amino acid sequence: CVSITWTSRTEAFF.

This clonotype is categorized as medium-sized. The V call is TRBV24-1, the J call TRBJ2-2; 9 bases are a match to TRBD1. The CDR3 is 15 amino acids. After removal of 2 bases from V and 3 bases from J, the junction contained 0 bases not matched to a gene. Germline assignment: CDR1 KGHDR and CDR2 SFDVKD. CDR3 region: CATSDWTGDTGELFF. Written as DNA, the CDR3 is TGTGCCACCAGTGATTGGACAGGGGACACCGGGGAGCTGTTTTTT.

The chain is built from TRBV7-8 and TRBJ2-7, with 8 nucleotides matching TRBD1. CDR3 length: 15 residues. V lost 4 bases and J lost 4; bases outside the gene matches: 9. CDR1 is SGHVS and CDR2 is FQNEAQ in the germline V gene. The CDR3 sequence: CASSSRGQDIYEQYF. For the CDR3, the DNA is TGTGCCAGCAGCTCTCGGGGACAGGACATATACGAGCAGTACTTC.

This chain connects TRBV12-3 or TRBV12-4 to TRBJ1-1; weak D call: TRBD1 (5 bases). Trimming shortened V by 2 bases and J by 6 bases, and 13 bases separated the two germline ends. This CDR3 is 14 amino acids long. The CDR3 region is CASSLRDLAAEAFF. CDR3 coding DNA: TGTGCCAGCAGTTTAAGGGACCTCGCCGCTGAAGCTTTCTTT.

This chain links TRBV2 with TRBJ2-1; 8 positions agree with TRBD2. The CDR3 spans 13 residues. CDR1 SNHLY and CDR2 FYNNEI come from the germline V gene. With 5 bases clipped from V and 10 bases from J, the junction kept 7 bases outside the gene matches. The CDR3 loop is CASSRLAGREQFF. In DNA, the CDR3 is TGTGCCAGCAGTCGGCTAGCGGGCCGAGAGCAGTTCTTC.

This clonotype was counted a few times. J is TRBJ2-7 and V is TRBV15; 9 nucleotides align to TRBD1. In germline, CDR1 is LNHNV, CDR2 YYDKDF (reference sequence). The ends lost 4 bases at V and 1 base at J; junction bases unmatched: 5. CDR3 length: 15 residues. The CDR3 reads CATSNGQGISYEQYF. The CDR3 nucleotides read TGTGCCACCAGCAACGGACAGGGGATATCCTACGAGCAGTACTTC.

The chain uses TRBV15 and TRBJ2-5; weak D call: TRBD2 (7 bases). CDR3 size: 14 residues. The germline V and J ends were trimmed by 0 bases and 11 bases, with 16 bases remaining between them. In germline, CDR1 is LNHNV, CDR2 YYDKDF (reference sequence). The CDR3 loop is CATSRDMGRGNQYF. The DNA of the CDR3 is TGTGCCACCAGCAGAGATATGGGGAGGGGGAATCAGTACTTC. Filled out from reference TRBV15 and TRBJ2-5, the complete variable domain reads DAMVIQNPRYQVTQFGKPVTLSCSQTLNHNVMYWYQQKSSQAPKLLFHYYDKDFNNEADTPDNFQSRRPNTSFCFLDIRSPGLGDTAMYLCATSRDMGRGNQYFGPGTRLLVL.

This clonotype was observed at least ten times. The gene calls are TRBV6-4 and TRBJ2-2, with 7 bases lining up with TRBD1. The germline V gene encodes CDR1 MRHNA and CDR2 SNTAGT. V lost 6 bases, J lost 6 bases, and 13 bases stayed unmatched. This CDR3 contains 16 residues. CDR3 nucleotides: TGTGCCAGCAGCGCAATGGGACAGTCAGATTCCGGGGAGCTGTTTTTT. Translated, it gives CASSAMGQSDSGELFF.

The chain recombines TRBV29-1 with TRBJ2-3, with 8 bases aligning to TRBD2. Germline V gene sequence: CDR1 SQVTM, CDR2 ANQGSEA. CDR3 length: 14 residues. With 4 bases clipped from V and 4 bases from J, the junction kept 7 bases outside the gene matches. The CDR3 DNA is TGCAGCGTTGCGGGAGGGCCCCTCCCAGATACGCAGTATTTT. Protein product: CSVAGGPLPDTQYF.

The chain has TRBV2 and TRBJ2-7, with D unresolved. The V gene lost 5 bases and the J gene lost 4 bases, with 6 bases spanning the gap. CDR1 and CDR2 from the germline V gene are SNHLY and FYNNEI. This CDR3 spans 11 amino acids. CDR3 nucleotide sequence: TGTGCCAGCAGTCTACGATACGAGCAGTACTTC. This gives the protein CASSLRYEQYF. The entire variable domain, with the rest obtained from reference TRBV2 and TRBJ2-7, is as follows: EPEVTQTPSHQVTQMGQEVILRCVPISNHLYFYWYRQILGQKVEFLVSFYNNEISEKSEIFDDQFSVERPDGSNFTLKIRSTKLEDSAMYFCASSLRYEQYFGPGTRLTVT.

A remark on this clonotype: Without the conserved terminal phenylalanine or tryptophan, this CDR3 likely stems from a read error. This chain joins TRBV2 and TRBJ2-7; 9 bases are a match to TRBD1. The CDR3 totals 12 residues. Germline CDR1 SNHLY, CDR2 FYNNEI. V gave up 5 bases and J gave up 6 bases; unmatched junction bases: 2. The CDR3 bases are TGTGCCAGCAGTAGGGACAGGGCCGAGCAGTACCTC. Translated, it gives CASSRDRAEQYL.

In regard to this clonotype: The junction differs from germline at one of its ends, possibly a read error. The chain couples TRBV24-1 to TRBJ2-5; D perhaps matches TRBD1 (6 bases). This CDR3 has 14 amino acids. Per the germline V gene, CDR1 is KGHDR and CDR2 is SFDVKD. Here the CDR3 DNA reads TGTGCCAGCAGTCCGCACAGGGCCGGTGAGACCCAGTACTTC. Protein product: CASSPHRAGETQYF.

This clonotype is medium-sized (0.01 to 0.1%) in the sample. This sequence joins TRBV10-3 and TRBJ2-5, with D uncertain. This CDR3 has 12 amino acids. Trimming removed 6 bases at V and 2 bases at J, with 7 bases between. Germline CDR1 is ENHRY and CDR2 is SYGVKD. CDR3 coding DNA: TGTGCCATCAGGGGCGAGCAAGAGACCCAGTACTTC. Protein product: CAIRGEQETQYF.

This clonotype has only one observation. This chain uses TRBV2 with TRBJ2-7; D is uncertain. Deletions cut 5 bases from V and 3 bases from J, with 14 bases between. CDR1 and CDR2 (germline): SNHLY, FYNNEI. This CDR3 comprises 14 residues. CDR3 in amino acids: CASSWRLNSYEQYF. For the CDR3, the DNA is TGTGCCAGCAGTTGGCGCCTAAACAGCTACGAGCAGTACTTC.

This sequence joins TRBV19 and TRBJ1-6; no clear D. The CDR3 runs 13 residues. Deletions cut 2 bases from V and 7 bases from J, with 6 bases between. Germline V gives CDR1 LNHDA, CDR2 SQIVND (reference sequence). The CDR3 DNA is TGTGCCAGTAGTATAACGTCGAATTCACCCCTCCACTTT. Its protein product is CASSITSNSPLHF. Variable domain in full (rest from reference TRBV19 and TRBJ1-6): DGGITQSPKYLFRKEGQNVTLSCEQNLNHDAMYWYRQDPGQGLRLIYYSQIVNDFQKGDIAEGYSVSREKKESFPLTVTSAQKNPTAFYLCASSITSNSPLHFGNGTRLTVT.

The rearrangement uses TRBV7-3 and TRBJ1-5; TRBD1 matches at 7 bases. This CDR3 has 15 residues. V dropped 5 bases and J dropped 2; count of bases not matched to a gene: 6. Germline lookup yields CDR1 SGHTA and CDR2 FQGTGA. In DNA, the CDR3 is TGTGCCAGCAGCAAGACAGGGCTTGGCAATCAGCCCCAGCATTTT. Translated: CASSKTGLGNQPQHF.

The chain recombines TRBV15 with TRBJ2-5; TRBD1 is a possible D gene (6 bases). The CDR3 contains 17 residues. Trimming shortened V by 2 bases and J by 5 bases, and 21 bases separated the two germline ends. Germline CDR1 reads LNHNV; CDR2 reads YYDKDF (reference sequence). The CDR3 DNA sequence: TGTGCCACCAGCAGACCCCGACAGGTTCAAACCGGGGAGACCCAGTACTTC. It codes for CATSRPRQVQTGETQYF.

This clonotype has a count of ten or more. This chain uses TRBV9 with TRBJ2-1, with 9 bases fitting TRBD1. Losses at the gene ends were 2 bases for V and 6 bases for J; bases not matched to a gene: 3. Germline values: CDR1 SGDLS, CDR2 YYNGEE. The CDR3 length is 14 residues. The chain's CDR3 is CASSVGQGFNEQFF. CDR3 nucleotides: TGTGCCAGCAGCGTTGGACAGGGGTTCAATGAGCAGTTCTTC. Variable domain in full (rest from reference TRBV9 and TRBJ2-1): DSGVTQTPKHLITATGQRVTLRCSPRSGDLSVYWYQQSLDQGLQFLIQYYNGEERAKGNILERFSAQQFPDLHSELNLSSLELGDSALYFCASSVGQGFNEQFFGPGTRLTVL.

The genes are TRBV5-1 and TRBJ2-3; D unresolved. CDR3 size: 11 residues. Between the trimmed V and J ends, which lost 5 bases and 3 bases, there was a span of 4 bases. Germline lookup yields CDR1 SGHRS and CDR2 YFSETQ. The CDR3 protein is CASRSTDTQYF. In DNA, the CDR3 is TGCGCCAGCAGATCGACAGATACGCAGTATTTT.

This clonotype was picked up one time. This CDR3 is CASSSTVSYNSPLHF. As DNA, the CDR3 is TGTGCCAGCAGCTCGACAGTCTCCTATAATTCACCCCTCCACTTT. This chain joins TRBV7-8 and TRBJ1-6, with D tentatively TRBD1 (5 bases). CDR1 is SGHVS, CDR2 FQNEAQ, per germline. The CDR3 runs to 15 residues. V was trimmed by 4 bases and J by 0 bases, leaving 7 bases between them. The full variable domain, rest sourced from reference TRBV7-8 and TRBJ1-6, is GAGVSQSPRYKVAKRGQDVALRCDPISGHVSLFWYQQALGQGPEFLTYFQNEAQLDKSGLPSDRFFAERPEGSVSTLKIQRTQQEDSAVYLCASSSTVSYNSPLHFGNGTRLTVT.

CDR3 DNA: TGTGCCAGCAGTGGCCTCTACGAGCAGTACTTC. Its translation: CASSGLYEQYF. The rearrangement joins TRBV2 to TRBJ2-7, with unresolved D. Trimming left V 4 bases short and J 3 bases short, with 4 bases between. The germline V gene has CDR1 SNHLY and CDR2 FYNNEI. CDR3 length equals 11 residues.